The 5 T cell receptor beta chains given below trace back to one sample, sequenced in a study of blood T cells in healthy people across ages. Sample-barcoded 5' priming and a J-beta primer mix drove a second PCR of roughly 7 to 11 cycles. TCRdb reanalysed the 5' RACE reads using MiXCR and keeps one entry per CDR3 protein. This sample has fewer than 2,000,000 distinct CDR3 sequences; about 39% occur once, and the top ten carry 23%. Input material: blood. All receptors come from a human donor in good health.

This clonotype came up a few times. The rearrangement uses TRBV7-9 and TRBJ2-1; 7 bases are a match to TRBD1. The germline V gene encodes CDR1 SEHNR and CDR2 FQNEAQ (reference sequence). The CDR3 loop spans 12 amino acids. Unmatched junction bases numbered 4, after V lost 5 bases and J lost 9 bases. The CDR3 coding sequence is TGTGCCAGCAGCCGCAGGGGGTCTGAGCAGTTCTTC. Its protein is CASSRRGSEQFF.

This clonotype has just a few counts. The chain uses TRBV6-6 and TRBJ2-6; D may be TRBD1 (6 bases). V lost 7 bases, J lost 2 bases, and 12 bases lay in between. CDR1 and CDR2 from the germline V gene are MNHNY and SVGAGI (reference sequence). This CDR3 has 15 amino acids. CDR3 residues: CASNEDRPGANVLTF. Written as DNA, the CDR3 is TGTGCCAGCAACGAGGACAGACCTGGGGCCAACGTCCTGACTTTC.

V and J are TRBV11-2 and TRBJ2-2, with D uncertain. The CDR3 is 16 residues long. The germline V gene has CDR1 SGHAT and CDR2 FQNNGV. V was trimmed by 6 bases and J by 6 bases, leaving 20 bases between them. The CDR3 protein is CASSRAGSLRPGELFF. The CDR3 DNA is TGTGCCAGCAGTCGAGCCGGGTCGCTCCGTCCCGGGGAGCTGTTTTTT.

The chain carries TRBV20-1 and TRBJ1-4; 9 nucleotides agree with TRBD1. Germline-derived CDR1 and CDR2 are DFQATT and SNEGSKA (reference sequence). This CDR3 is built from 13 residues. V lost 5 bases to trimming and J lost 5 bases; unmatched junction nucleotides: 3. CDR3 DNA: TGCAGTGCTTGGACAGGGGCAAATGAAAAACTGTTTTTT. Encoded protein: CSAWTGANEKLFF.

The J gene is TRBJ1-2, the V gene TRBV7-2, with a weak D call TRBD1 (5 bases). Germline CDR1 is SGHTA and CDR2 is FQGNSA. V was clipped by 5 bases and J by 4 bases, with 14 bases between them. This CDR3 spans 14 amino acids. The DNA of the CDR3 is TGTGCCAGCAGCCTCGCGGGGGAGGCCTATGGCTACACCTTC. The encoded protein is CASSLAGEAYGYTF. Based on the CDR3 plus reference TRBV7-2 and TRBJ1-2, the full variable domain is GAGVSQSPSNKVTEKGKDVELRCDPISGHTALYWYRQSLGQGLEFLIYFQGNSAPDKSGLPSDRFSAERTGGSVSTLTIQRTQQEDSAVYLCASSLAGEAYGYTFGSGTRLTVV.